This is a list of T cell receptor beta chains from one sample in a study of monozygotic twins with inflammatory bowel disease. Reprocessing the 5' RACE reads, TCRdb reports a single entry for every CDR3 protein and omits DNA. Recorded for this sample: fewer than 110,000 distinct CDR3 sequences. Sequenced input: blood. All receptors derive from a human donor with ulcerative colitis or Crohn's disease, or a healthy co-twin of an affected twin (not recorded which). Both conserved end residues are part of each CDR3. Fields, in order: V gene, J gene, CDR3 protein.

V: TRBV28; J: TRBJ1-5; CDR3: CASSREAGRNQPQHF
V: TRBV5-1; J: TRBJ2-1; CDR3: CASTVRAGSYNEQFF
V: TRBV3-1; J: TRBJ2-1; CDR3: CASSQGPGGGRIEQFF
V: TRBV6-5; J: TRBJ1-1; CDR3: CASSQGGKTEAFF
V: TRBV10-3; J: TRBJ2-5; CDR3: CAIRAGVGQETQYF
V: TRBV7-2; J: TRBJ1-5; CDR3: CASSLGGGQGSNQPQHF
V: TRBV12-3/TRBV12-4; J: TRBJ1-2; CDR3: CASLAGANLRYTF
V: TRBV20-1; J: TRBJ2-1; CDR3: CSAPGPSKAGQFF
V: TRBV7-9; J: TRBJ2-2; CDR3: CASSLYLTGELFF
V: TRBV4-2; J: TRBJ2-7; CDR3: CASSHRQVSYEQYF
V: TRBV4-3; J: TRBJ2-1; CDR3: CASSQDWGPSYNEQFF
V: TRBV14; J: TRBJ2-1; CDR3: CASRRTSGSNEQFF
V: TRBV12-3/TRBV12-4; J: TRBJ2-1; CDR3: CASSPPGLNSYNEQFF
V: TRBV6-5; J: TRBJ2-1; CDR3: CASSYPSGLYNEQFF
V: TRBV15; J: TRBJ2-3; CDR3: CATRMDTDTQYF
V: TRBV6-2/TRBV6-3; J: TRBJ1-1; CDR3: CASCTEIQGHNTEAFF
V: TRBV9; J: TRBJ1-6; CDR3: CASSLSSYNSPLHF
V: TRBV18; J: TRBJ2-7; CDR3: CASSWDRGPREQYF
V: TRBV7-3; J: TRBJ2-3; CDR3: CASSPQSGLSTDTQYF
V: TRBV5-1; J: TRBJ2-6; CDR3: CASSRTGGPGANVLTF
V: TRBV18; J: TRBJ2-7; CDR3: CASSTNRDRAYEQYF
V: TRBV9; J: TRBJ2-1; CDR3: CASSVKAGTTSSYNEQFF
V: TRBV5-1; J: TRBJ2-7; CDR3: CASSKDRGMISYEQYF
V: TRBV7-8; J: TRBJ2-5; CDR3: CASTQTSLETQYF
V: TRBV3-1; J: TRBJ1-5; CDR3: CASSQEFRMSNQPQHF
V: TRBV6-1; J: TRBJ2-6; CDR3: CASSIRGGANVLTF
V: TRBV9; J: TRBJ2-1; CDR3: CASSVLDSNEQFF
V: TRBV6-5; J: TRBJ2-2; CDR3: CASSYSRHSRAGELFF
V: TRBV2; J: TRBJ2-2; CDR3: CASTSIITGELFF
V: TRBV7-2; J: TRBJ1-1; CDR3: CASSSETYTEAFF
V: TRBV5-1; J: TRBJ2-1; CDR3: CATRTGVSSSSYNEQFF
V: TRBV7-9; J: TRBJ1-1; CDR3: CASSRKDTEAFF
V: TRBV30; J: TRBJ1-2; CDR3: CAWSVSGAYGYTF
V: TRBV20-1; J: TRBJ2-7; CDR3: CSARLGARYEQYF
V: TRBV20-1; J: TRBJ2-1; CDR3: CSASPLAGGLYNEQFF